The rows below give T cell receptor beta chains drawn from one sample of a study of identical twins. Each CDR3 protein gets one entry after TCRdb re-called the 5' RACE reads with MiXCR. This repertoire shows 450,000 or so distinct CDR3 sequences, over 12% found once; its top ten account for about 0.53%. These same records also appear under a second study, on yellow fever vaccine responses in identical twins.

The specimen sequenced was CD4+ T cells sorted from blood. The receptors derive from a woman younger than 35 in good health. CDR3s include the opening cysteine and the closing phenylalanine or tryptophan. The D gene is left open where the match is weak. The size of a clone is reported for some rows only, either as once, few or many, or as a class for expanded clones.

V	J	D	size	length	CDR3	DNA
TRBV6-5	TRBJ2-7	TRBD2	few	14	CASSSASGAYEQYF	TGTGCCAGCAGTTCCGCTAGCGGGGCCTACGAGCAGTACTTC
TRBV20-1	TRBJ2-6	.	few	15	CSARDIGRGANVLTF	TGCAGTGCTAGAGATATCGGTAGGGGGGCCAACGTCCTGACTTTC
TRBV10-3	TRBJ2-3	.	.	14	CAISRDGSTDTQYF	TGTGCCATCAGCCGGGACGGCAGCACAGATACGCAGTATTTT
TRBV29-1	TRBJ2-1	.	.	15	CSATGVTSSYNEQFF	TGCAGCGCCACCGGGGTAACCAGCTCCTACAATGAGCAGTTCTTC
TRBV12-3/TRBV12-4	TRBJ2-3	TRBD2	few	17	CASRLGTSGSRGDTQYF	TGTGCCAGCAGGCTAGGGACTAGCGGGAGTCGGGGAGATACGCAGTATTTT
TRBV7-2	TRBJ2-3	TRBD1	few	17	CASSSTRQGASEDTQYF	TGTGCCAGCAGCTCCACCAGGCAGGGGGCAAGTGAGGATACGCAGTATTTT
TRBV24-1	TRBJ2-1	.	many	15	CATSEGSRSYNEQFF	TGTGCCACCAGTGAGGGCAGCCGATCCTACAATGAGCAGTTCTTC
TRBV7-2	TRBJ2-5	TRBD2	.	15	CASSSTSGGAETQYF	TGTGCCAGCAGTTCGACTAGCGGGGGGGCGGAGACCCAGTACTTC
TRBV28	TRBJ2-1	.	.	12	CASSLPRYEQFF	TGTGCCAGCAGTTTACCCCGCTATGAGCAGTTCTTC
TRBV28	TRBJ2-2	TRBD2	.	16	CASSMSGGENTGELFF	TGTGCCAGCAGTATGAGCGGGGGCGAGAACACCGGGGAGCTGTTTTTT